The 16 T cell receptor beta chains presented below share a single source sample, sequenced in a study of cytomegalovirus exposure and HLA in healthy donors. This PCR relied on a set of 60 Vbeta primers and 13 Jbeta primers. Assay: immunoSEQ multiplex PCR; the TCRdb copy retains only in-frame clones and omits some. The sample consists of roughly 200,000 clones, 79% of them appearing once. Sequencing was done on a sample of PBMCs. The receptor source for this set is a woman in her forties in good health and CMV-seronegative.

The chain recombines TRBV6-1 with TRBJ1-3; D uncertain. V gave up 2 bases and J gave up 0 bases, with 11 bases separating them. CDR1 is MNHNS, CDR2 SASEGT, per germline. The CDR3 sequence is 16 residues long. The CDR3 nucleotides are TGTGCCAGCAGTGAAATTGCCCGGAGCTCTGGAAACACCATATATTTT. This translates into CASSEIARSSGNTIYF.

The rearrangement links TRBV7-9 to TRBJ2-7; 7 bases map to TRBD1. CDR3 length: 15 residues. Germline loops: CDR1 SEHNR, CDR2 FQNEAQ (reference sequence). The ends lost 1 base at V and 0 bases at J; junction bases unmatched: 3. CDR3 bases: TGTGCCAGCAGCTTAGGGGACAGATACTCCTACGAGCAGTACTTC. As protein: CASSLGDRYSYEQYF.

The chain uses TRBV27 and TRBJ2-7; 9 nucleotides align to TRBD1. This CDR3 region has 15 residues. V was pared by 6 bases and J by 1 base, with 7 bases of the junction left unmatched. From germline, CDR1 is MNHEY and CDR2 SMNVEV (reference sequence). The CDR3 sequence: CASSPRDRESYEQYF. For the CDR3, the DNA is TGTGCCAGCAGCCCTAGGGACAGGGAATCCTACGAGCAGTACTTC.

This CDR3 reads CASSPRRDSYEQYF. The CDR3 DNA reads TGTGCCAGCTCACCCCGCCGGGACAGCTACGAGCAGTACTTC. The chain joins TRBV18 to TRBJ2-7; 7 positions agree with TRBD1. Germline V gene data show CDR1 as KGHSH and CDR2 as LQKENI. The CDR3 sequence is 14 residues long. V trimming: 3 bases; J trimming: 3 bases; junction bases outside the gene matches: 5.

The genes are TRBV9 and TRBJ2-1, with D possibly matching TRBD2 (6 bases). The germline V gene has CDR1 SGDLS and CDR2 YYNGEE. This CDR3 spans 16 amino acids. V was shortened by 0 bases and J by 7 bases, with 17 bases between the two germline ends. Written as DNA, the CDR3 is TGTGCCAGCAGCGTAGTTGAAACGCCGGCGGGGAATGAGCAGTTCTTC. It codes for CASSVVETPAGNEQFF.

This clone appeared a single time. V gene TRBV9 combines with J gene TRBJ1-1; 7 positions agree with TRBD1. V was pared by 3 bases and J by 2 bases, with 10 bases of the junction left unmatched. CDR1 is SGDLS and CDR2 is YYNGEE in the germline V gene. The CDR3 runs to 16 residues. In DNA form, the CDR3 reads TGTGCCAGCAGCGAGCGAACTGGGACAGTCAACACTGAAGCTTTCTTT. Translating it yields CASSERTGTVNTEAFF.

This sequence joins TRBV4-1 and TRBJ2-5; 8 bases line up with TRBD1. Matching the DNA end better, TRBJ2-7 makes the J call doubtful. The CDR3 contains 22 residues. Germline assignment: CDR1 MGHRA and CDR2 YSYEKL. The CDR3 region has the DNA TGCGCCAGCAGCCACTCAATCCCCGGGTTGGGGTGGGAACAGGGGGTGTTGGACGAGCAGTACTTC. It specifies CASSHSIPGLGWEQGVLDEQYF.

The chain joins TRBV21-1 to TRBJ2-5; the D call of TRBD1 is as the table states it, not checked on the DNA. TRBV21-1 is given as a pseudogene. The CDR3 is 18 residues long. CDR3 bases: TGTGCCAGCAGCGACCAGCACCCCGACAGGGTCAGGGTAGAGACCCAGTACTTC. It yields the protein CASSDQHPDRVRVETQYF.

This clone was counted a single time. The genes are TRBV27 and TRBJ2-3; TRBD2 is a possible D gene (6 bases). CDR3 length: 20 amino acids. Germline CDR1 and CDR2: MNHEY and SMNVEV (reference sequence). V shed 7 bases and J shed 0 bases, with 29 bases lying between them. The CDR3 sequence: CASTQPPTGLLKTSTDTQYF. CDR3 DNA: TGTGCCAGCACCCAACCCCCCACGGGACTGTTGAAAACTAGCACAGATACGCAGTATTTT.

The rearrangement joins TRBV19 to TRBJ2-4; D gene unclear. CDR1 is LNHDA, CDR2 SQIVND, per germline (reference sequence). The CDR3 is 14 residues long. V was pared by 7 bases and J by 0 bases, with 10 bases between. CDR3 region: CASTPTVAKNIQYF. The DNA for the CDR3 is TGTGCCAGTACTCCCACGGTAGCCAAAAACATTCAGTACTTC.

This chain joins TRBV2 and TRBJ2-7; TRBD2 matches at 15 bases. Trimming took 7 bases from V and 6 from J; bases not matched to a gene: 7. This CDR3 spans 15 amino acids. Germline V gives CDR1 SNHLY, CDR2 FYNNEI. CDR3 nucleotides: TGTGCCAGCACTCCAATGGGACTAGCGGGAGGCGAGCAGTACTTC. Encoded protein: CASTPMGLAGGEQYF. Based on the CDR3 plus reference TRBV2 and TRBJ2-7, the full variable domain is EPEVTQTPSHQVTQMGQEVILRCVPISNHLYFYWYRQILGQKVEFLVSFYNNEISEKSEIFDDQFSVERPDGSNFTLKIRSTKLEDSAMYFCASTPMGLAGGEQYFGPGTRLTVT.

The CDR3 loop is CASSVRQGVKGDTQYF. CDR3 DNA sequence: TGTGCCAGCAGCGTCCGACAGGGAGTGAAAGGAGATACGCAGTATTTT. The rearrangement joins TRBV7-9 to TRBJ2-3; 7 bases line up with TRBD1. CDR3 size: 16 residues. The germline gives CDR1 SEHNR, CDR2 FQNEAQ (reference sequence). Trimming at V came to 5 bases and at J to 5 bases, leaving 13 bases not matched to a gene.

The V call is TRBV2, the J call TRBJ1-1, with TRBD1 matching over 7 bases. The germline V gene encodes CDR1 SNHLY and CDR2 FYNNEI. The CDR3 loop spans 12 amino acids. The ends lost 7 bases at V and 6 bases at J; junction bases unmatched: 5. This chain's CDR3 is CASTEGAPEAFF. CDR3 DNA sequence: TGTGCCAGCACAGAGGGGGCGCCTGAAGCTTTCTTT. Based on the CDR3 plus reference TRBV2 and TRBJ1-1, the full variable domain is EPEVTQTPSHQVTQMGQEVILRCVPISNHLYFYWYRQILGQKVEFLVSFYNNEISEKSEIFDDQFSVERPDGSNFTLKIRSTKLEDSAMYFCASTEGAPEAFFGQGTRLTVV.

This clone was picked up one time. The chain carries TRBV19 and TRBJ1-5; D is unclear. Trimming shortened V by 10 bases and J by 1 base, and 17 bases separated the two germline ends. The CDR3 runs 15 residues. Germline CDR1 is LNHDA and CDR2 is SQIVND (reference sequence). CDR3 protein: CANKPGEGSNQPQHF. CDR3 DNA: TGTGCCAATAAGCCCGGGGAGGGAAGCAATCAGCCCCAGCATTTT.

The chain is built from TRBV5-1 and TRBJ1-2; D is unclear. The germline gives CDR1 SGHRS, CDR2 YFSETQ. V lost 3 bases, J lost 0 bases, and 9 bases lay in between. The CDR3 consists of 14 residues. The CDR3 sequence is CASSYDLANYGYTF. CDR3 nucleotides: TGCGCCAGCAGCTACGACCTAGCTAACTATGGCTACACCTTC.

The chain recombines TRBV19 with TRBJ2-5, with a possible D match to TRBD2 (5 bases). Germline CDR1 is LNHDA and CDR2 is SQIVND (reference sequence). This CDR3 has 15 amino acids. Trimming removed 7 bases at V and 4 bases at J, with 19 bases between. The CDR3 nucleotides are TGTGCCAGTACCCACTCTGTGGGAGTGGGAGAGACCCAGTACTTC. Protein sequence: CASTHSVGVGETQYF.